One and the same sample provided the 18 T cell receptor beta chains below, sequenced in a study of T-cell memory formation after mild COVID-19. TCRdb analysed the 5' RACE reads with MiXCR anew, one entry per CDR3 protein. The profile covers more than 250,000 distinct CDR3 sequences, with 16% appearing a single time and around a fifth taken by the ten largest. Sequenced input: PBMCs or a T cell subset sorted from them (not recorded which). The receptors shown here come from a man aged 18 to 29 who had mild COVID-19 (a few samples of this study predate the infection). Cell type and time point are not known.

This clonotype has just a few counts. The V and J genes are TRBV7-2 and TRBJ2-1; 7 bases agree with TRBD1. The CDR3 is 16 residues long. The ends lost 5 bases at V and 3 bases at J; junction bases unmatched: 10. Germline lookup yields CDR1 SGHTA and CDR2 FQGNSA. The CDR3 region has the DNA TGTGCCAGCAGCGCCACTCTAGGGACAGACTACAATGAGCAGTTCTTC. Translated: CASSATLGTDYNEQFF.

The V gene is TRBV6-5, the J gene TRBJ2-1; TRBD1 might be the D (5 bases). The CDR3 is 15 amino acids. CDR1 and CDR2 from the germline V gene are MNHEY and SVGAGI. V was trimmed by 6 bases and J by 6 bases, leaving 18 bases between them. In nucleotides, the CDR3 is TGTGCCAGCAGGCTTCAGGGTAACTTGGCCAATGAGCAGTTCTTC. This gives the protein CASRLQGNLANEQFF.

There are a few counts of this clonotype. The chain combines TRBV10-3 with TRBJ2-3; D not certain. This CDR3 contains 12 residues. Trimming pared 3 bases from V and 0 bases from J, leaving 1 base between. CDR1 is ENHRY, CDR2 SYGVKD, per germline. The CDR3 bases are TGTGCCATCAGTGATAGCACAGATACGCAGTATTTT. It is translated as CAISDSTDTQYF.

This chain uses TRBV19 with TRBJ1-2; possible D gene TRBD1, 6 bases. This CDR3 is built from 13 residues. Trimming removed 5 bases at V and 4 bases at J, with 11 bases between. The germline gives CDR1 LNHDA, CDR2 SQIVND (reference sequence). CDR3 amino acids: CASSPQGSYGYTF. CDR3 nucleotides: TGTGCCAGTAGTCCCCAGGGGAGCTATGGCTACACCTTC.

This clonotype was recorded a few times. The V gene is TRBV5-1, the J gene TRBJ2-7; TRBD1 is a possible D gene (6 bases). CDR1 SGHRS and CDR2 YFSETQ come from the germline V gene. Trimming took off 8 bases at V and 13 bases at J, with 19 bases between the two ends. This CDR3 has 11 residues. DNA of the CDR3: TGCGCCAGGAGCCTACAGGGTTTACCTTACGTC. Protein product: CARSLQGLPYV.

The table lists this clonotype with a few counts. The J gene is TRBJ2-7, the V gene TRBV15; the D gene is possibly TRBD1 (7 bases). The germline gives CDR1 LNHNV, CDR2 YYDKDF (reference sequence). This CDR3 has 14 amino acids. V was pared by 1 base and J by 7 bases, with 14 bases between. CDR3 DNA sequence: TGTGCCACCAGCAGAGTCCAGGGGGGAACTGAGCAGTACTTC. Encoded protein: CATSRVQGGTEQYF.

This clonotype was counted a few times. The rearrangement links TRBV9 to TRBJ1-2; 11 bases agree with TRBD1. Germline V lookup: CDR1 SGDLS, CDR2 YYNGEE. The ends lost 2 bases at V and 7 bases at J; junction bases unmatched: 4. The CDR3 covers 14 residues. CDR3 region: CASSVEDRGPGYTF. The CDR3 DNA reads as TGTGCCAGCAGCGTGGAGGACAGGGGGCCTGGCTACACCTTC.

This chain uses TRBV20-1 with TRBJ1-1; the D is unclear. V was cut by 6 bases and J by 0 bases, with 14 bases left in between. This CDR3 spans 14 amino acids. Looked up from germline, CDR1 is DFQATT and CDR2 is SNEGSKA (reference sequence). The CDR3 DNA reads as TGCAGTGCCCCCCTCCCGGGTATGAACACTGAAGCTTTCTTT. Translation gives CSAPLPGMNTEAFF.

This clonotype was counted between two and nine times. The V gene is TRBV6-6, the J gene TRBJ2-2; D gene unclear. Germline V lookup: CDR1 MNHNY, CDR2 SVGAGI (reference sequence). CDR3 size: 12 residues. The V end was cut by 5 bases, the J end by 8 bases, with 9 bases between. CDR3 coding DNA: TGTGCCAGCAGTGCACTCGAAGGGGAGCTGTTTTTT. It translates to CASSALEGELFF.

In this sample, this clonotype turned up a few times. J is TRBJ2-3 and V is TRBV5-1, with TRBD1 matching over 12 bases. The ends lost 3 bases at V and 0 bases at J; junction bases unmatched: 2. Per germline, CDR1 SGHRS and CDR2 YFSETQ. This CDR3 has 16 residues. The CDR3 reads CASSWDRGLSTDTQYF. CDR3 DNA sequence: TGCGCCAGCAGCTGGGACAGGGGGCTAAGCACAGATACGCAGTATTTT.

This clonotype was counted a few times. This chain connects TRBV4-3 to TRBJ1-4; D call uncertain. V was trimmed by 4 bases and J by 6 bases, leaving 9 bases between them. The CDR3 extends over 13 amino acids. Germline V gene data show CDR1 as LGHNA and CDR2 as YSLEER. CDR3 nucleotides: TGCGCCAGCAGCCCCGCAAACGATGAAAAACTGTTTTTT. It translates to CASSPANDEKLFF.

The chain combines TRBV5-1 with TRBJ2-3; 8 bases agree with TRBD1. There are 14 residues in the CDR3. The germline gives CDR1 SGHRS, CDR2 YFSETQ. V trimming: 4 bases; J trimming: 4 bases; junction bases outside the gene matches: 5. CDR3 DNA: TGCGCCAGCAGCATTGGGACAGGTTCAGATACGCAGTATTTT. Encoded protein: CASSIGTGSDTQYF.

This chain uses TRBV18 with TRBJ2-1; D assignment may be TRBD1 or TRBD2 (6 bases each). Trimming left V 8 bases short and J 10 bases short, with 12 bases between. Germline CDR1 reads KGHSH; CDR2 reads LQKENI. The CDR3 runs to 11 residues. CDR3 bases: TGTGCCAGCATGGGGGGCGGAGAGCAGTTCTTC. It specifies CASMGGGEQFF.

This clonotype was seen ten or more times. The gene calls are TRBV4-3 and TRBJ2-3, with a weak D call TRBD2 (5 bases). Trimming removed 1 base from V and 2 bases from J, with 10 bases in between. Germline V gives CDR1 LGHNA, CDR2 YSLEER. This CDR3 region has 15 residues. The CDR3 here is CASSQGRDLTDTQYF. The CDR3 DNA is TGCGCCAGCAGCCAAGGACGGGATCTCACAGATACGCAGTATTTT.

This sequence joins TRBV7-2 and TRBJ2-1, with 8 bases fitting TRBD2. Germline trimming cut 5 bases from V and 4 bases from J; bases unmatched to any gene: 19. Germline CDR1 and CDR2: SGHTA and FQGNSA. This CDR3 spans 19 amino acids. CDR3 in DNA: TGTGCCAGCAGCATCCGGGCTAGCGGGTTAGTGGCTCGATACAATGAGCAGTTCTTC. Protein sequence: CASSIRASGLVARYNEQFF.

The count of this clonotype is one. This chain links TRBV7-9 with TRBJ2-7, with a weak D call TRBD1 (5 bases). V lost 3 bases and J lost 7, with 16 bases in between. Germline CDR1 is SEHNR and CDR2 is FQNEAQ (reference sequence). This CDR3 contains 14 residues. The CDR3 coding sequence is TGTGCCAGCAGCTTCCAGGGCAGGGTTGGAGAGCAGTACTTC. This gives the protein CASSFQGRVGEQYF. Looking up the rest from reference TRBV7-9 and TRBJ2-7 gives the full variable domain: DTGVSQNPRHKITKRGQNVTFRCDPISEHNRLYWYRQTLGQGPEFLTYFQNEAQLEKSRLLSDRFSAERPKGSFSTLEIQRTEQGDSAMYLCASSFQGRVGEQYFGPGTRLTVT.

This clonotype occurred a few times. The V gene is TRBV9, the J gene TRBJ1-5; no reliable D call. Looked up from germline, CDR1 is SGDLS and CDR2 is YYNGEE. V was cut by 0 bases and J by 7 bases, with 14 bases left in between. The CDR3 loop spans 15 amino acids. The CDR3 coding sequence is TGTGCCAGCAGCGTAGCTCCGGGGATAGAACAGCCCCAGCATTTT. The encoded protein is CASSVAPGIEQPQHF.

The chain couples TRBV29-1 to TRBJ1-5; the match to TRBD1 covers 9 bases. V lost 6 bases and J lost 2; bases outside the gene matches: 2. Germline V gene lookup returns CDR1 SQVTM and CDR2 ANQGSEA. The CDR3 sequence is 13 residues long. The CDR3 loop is CSVRDRGNQPQHF. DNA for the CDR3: TGCAGCGTCCGGGACAGGGGCAATCAGCCCCAGCATTTT.